The clone carrying this TCR beta chain was counted between two and nine times. V lost 0 bases and J 0 bases, leaving 9 bases between the germline ends. The CDR3 extends over 15 amino acids. In germline, CDR1 is SGDLS, CDR2 YYNGEE. Investigators sought sequencing depths of between 1 in 200,000 and 1 in 1 million T cells. The protocol was immunoSEQ multiplex PCR, while the TCRdb copy is restricted to in-frame clones and leaves out a portion. The sample includes 130,000 or so clones, approximately 80% of them seen just once. The data stem from a study of cytotoxic CD8 clonotypes in ibrutinib-treated CLL. Study-wide context: The patient breakdown showed more than nine relapsed/refractory and approximately 14 treatment-naive cases, with some 17 IGHV unmutated.

Material: PBMCs, obtained after 12 months of ibrutinib treatment. This chain connects TRBV9 to TRBJ1-1; no clear D gene. This clonotype was sampled from a human donor with chronic lymphocytic leukemia. The CDR3 DNA is TGTGCCAGCAGCGTAGAGCCCGAGATGAACACTGAAGCTTTCTTT. Translation: CASSVEPEMNTEAFF.